Listed below are T cell receptor beta chains from one sample, sequenced in a study of blood T cells in healthy people across ages. TCRdb re-analysed the 5' RACE reads in MiXCR, keeping a single row per CDR3 protein. Of some 760,000 distinct CDR3 sequences in the sample, around 25% were seen once. These same data were also listed under a study on T cells of mothers and their children.

Sequencing used blood. The receptor set was obtained from a boy younger than 18 in good health. Each CDR3 is given with its conserved first and last residue. A D gene is named only where the DNA matches it firmly. Expanded clones are given a class, and other clones once, few, many or no size at all.

TRBJ2-1	few	TRBD1	TRBV24-1	TGTGCCACCACTGCGACAGGGGGACTCAATGAGCAGTTCTTC	CATTATGGLNEQFF
TRBJ2-5	.	TRBD2	TRBV15	TGTGCCACCAGCGGGCCGGGGGGGACCCAGTACTTC	CATSGPGGTQYF
TRBJ2-7	.	.	TRBV6-2/TRBV6-3	TGTGCCAGCACCCTCGTGGGGTTTTTTCCCTACGAGCAGTACTTC	CASTLVGFFPYEQYF
TRBJ2-3	.	.	TRBV29-1	TGCAGCGCCGGGGGGCACACAGATACGCAGTATTTT	CSAGGHTDTQYF
TRBJ1-2	.	.	TRBV6-2/TRBV6-3	TGTGCCAGCAGTTACCTTAGCCCTAACTATGGCTACACCTTC	CASSYLSPNYGYTF
TRBJ2-3	.	.	TRBV6-2/TRBV6-3	TGTGCCAGCAGTTACTCTTCCGGATACACAGATACGCAGTATTTT	CASSYSSGYTDTQYF
TRBJ2-3	few	.	TRBV21-1	TGTGCCAGCAGCAAAACCGTGTGTTGTCTAGAAGCGGGACAAAGCACAGATACGCAGTATTTT	CASSKTVCCLEAGQSTDTQYF
TRBJ2-5	many	.	TRBV20-1	TGCAGTGCTAGTTTCGGAGGGGAGACCCAGTACTTC	CSASFGGETQYF
TRBJ1-1	.	.	TRBV6-4	TGTGCCAGCAGTGTATTGCAGGGCGGTGAAGCTTTCTTT	CASSVLQGGEAFF
TRBJ2-1	few	.	TRBV29-1	TGCAGCGTTGGATCCTATGAGCAGTTCTTC	CSVGSYEQFF
TRBJ2-1	.	TRBD2	TRBV4-3	TGCGCCAGCAGCCAAGATCGGCTAGCGGTCAATGAGCAGTTCTTC	CASSQDRLAVNEQFF
TRBJ2-5	.	.	TRBV21-1	TGTGCCAGCAGCAAAGGAGTTCGGGGGCGGGAGACCCAGTACTTC	CASSKGVRGRETQYF
TRBJ1-5	.	.	TRBV6-1	TGTGCCAGCAGTAATCAGCCCCAGCATTTT	CASSNQPQHF
TRBJ1-2	few	.	TRBV28	TGTGCCAGCAGTTTAAGCCCGGGAGGCTACACCTTC	CASSLSPGGYTF
TRBJ1-6	.	.	TRBV4-3	TGCGCCAGCAGCCAAGATATAGCCAGTAATTCACCCCTCCACTTT	CASSQDIASNSPLHF
TRBJ2-1	.	TRBD2	TRBV3-1	TGTGCCAGCAGCCAAAAGGCGGGAGAGGGGAATGAGCAGTTCTTC	CASSQKAGEGNEQFF
TRBJ1-4	.	.	TRBV29-1	TGCAGCGTGGCAATACAGGGAGGGTTGTTTTTT	CSVAIQGGLFF
TRBJ1-1	.	.	TRBV20-1	TGCAGTGCTACTCGTCAGGGGAAGGTGACTGAAGCTTTCTTT	CSATRQGKVTEAFF
TRBJ2-3	few	TRBD2	TRBV29-1	TGCAGCGTCGAGATATCACTAGCGGGGGGGCCAGCAGATACGCAGTATTTT	CSVEISLAGGPADTQYF
TRBJ1-2	few	.	TRBV28	TGTGCCGGCAGATATAACGGACACAACTATGGCCCCTTC	CAGRYNGHNYGPF
TRBJ2-4	.	.	TRBV5-1	TGCGCCAGCAGCTGGGGGTCGGCGGCCAAAAACATTCAGTACTTC	CASSWGSAAKNIQYF
TRBJ2-5	.	TRBD1	TRBV11-2	TGTGCCAGCAGCTCGACCGACAGGGGAATGGAGACCCAGTACTTC	CASSSTDRGMETQYF
TRBJ2-3	.	TRBD2	TRBV5-1	TGCGCCAGCAGCTCCCAGGCTAGCGGGAAGTCAGATACGCAGTATTTT	CASSSQASGKSDTQYF
TRBJ2-5	.	.	TRBV5-1	TGCGCCAGCAGCTTGGACAGGATATACCAAGAGACCCAGTACTTC	CASSLDRIYQETQYF
TRBJ2-3	.	TRBD1	TRBV6-6	TGTGCCAGCAGTTACTCCGGGACAGTCACAGATACGCAGTATTTT	CASSYSGTVTDTQYF
TRBJ2-2	.	TRBD1	TRBV20-1	TGCAGTGGGGGGACAGGGGGAACCGGGGAGCTGTTTTTT	CSGGTGGTGELFF
TRBJ1-4	few	.	TRBV7-9	TGTGCCAGCAGCTCCGTAGGGACTAATGAAGAACTGTTTTTT	CASSSVGTNEELFF